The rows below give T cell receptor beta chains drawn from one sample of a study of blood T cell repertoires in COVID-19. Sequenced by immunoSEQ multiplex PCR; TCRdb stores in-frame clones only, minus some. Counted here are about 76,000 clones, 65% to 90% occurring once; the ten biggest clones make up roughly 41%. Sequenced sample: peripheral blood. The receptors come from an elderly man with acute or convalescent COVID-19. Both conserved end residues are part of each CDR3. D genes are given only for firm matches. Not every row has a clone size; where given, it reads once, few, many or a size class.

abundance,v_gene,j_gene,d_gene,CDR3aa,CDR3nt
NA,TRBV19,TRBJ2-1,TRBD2,CASSIREGSDEQFF,TGTGCCAGTAGTATTCGGGAGGGGTCTGATGAGCAGTTCTTC
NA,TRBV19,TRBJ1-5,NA,CASSLRSSIFTSQPQHF,TGTGCCAGTTCCCTGAGAAGCTCAATATTCACGAGTCAGCCCCAGCATTTT
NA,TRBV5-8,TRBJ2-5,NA,CASSLGSGTNQETQYF,TGTGCCAGCAGCTTGGGGAGCGGAACTAATCAAGAGACCCAGTACTTC
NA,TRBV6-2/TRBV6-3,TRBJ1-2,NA,CASSYLQVAVNGYTF,TGTGCCAGCAGTTACCTCCAAGTGGCAGTCAACGGCTACACCTTC
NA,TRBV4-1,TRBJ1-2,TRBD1,CASSQDGQGIYGYTF,TGCGCCAGCAGCCAAGACGGACAGGGTATCTATGGCTACACCTTC
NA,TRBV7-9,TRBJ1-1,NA,CASSPVPGHGTEAFF,TGTGCCAGCAGCCCCGTCCCGGGACATGGGACTGAAGCTTTCTTT
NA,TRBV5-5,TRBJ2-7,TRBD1,CASSSRTGSYEQYF,TGTGCCAGCAGCTCCCGGACAGGGTCCTACGAGCAGTACTTC
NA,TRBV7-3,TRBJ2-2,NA,CASSLSGRHSNTGELFF,TGTGCCAGCAGCTTATCTGGCAGGCACTCGAACACCGGGGAGCTGTTTTTT
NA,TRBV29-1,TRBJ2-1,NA,CSVEVSPSYNEQFF,TGCAGCGTTGAGGTCAGTCCCTCCTACAATGAGCAGTTCTTC
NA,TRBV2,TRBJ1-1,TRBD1,CASRRQGLNTEAFF,TGTGCCAGCAGGCGACAGGGTTTGAACACTGAAGCTTTCTTT
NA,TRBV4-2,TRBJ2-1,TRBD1,CASSQTGTGGIEQFF,TGTGCCAGCAGCCAAACCGGGACAGGGGGCATCGAGCAGTTCTTC
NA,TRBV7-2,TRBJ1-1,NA,CASSPETSVDGAFF,TGTGCCAGCAGCCCCGAGACTTCTGTAGATGGAGCTTTCTTT
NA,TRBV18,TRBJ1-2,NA,CASSGEGQGRGYTF,TGTGCCAGCTCAGGCGAAGGCCAGGGAAGGGGCTACACCTTC
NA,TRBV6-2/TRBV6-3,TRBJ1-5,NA,CASSPLMGGGNQPQHF,TGTGCCAGCAGTCCCCTAATGGGGGGTGGCAATCAGCCCCAGCATTTT
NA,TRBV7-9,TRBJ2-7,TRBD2,CASSLWPGLAGYEQYF,TGTGCCAGCAGCCTCTGGCCGGGACTAGCGGGGTACGAGCAGTACTTC
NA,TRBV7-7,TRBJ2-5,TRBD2,CASSSRDYEQETQYF,TGTGCCAGCAGCTCCAGGGACTACGAGCAAGAGACCCAGTACTTC
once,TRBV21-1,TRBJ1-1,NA,CASSKGVNTEAFF,TGTGCCAGCAGCAAAGGCGTGAACACTGAAGCTTTCTTT
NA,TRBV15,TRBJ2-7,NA,CATSREEGSSYEQYF,TGTGCCACCAGCAGAGAGGAGGGCAGCTCCTACGAGCAGTACTTC
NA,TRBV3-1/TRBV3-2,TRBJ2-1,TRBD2,CASSLRSGGANEQFF,TGTGCCAGCAGCCTTAGAAGCGGGGGGGCGAATGAGCAGTTCTTC
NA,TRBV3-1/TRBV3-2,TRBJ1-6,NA,CASSQVSSPLHF,TGTGCCAGCAGCCAAGTTAGTTCACCCCTCCACTTT
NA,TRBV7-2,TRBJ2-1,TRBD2,CASSLPGLRSNEQFF,TGTGCCAGCAGCTTACCGGGACTACGATCCAATGAGCAGTTCTTC
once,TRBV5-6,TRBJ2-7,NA,CASSLALPGSYEQYF,TGTGCCAGCAGCTTGGCCTTGCCAGGATCCTACGAGCAGTACTTC